This T cell receptor (beta chain) is from a study of T cell repertoires in cytomegalovirus infection. Whole-study context: CMV epitopes used comprised recently identified HLA-C-restricted ones and well-studied HLA-B-restricted ones.

V lost 0 bases and J lost 5, with 17 bases in between. Germline lookup yields CDR1 SGHDT and CDR2 YYEEEE. The CDR3 has 16 residues. A single record per CDR3 protein comes from TCRdb applying MiXCR to the reads. Altogether about 770,000 distinct CDR3 sequences are present, just under 30% being singletons, with the ten largest covering about an eighth. Concerning this clonotype itself: Its cognate antigen is unknown.

Sequencing used cultured CD8+ T cells from PBMCs, obtained from culture after CMV antigen stimulation. This chain connects TRBV5-6 to TRBJ2-5; D call uncertain. The sequence derives from a human donor in good health (CMV status not recorded). Some clones in this sample may be carry-over from other donors' samples. The CDR3 nucleotides are TGTGCCAGCAGCTTGGCTTTAGAGACTGCCTTCGAGACCCAGTACTTC. It translates to CASSLALETAFETQYF.